This paragraph covers one T cell receptor beta chain sequence. Antigen specificity is unknown. TCRdb itself ran the reads through MiXCR, one entry per CDR3 protein. The data contain about 490,000 distinct CDR3 sequences, over 9% of them singletons. V was cut by 5 bases and J by 0 bases, with 11 bases left in between. The CDR3 loop spans 14 amino acids. Germline CDR1 reads SNHLY; CDR2 reads FYNNEI. These data originate in a study of T cell repertoires in cytomegalovirus infection. Study as a whole: Shared public TCR beta signatures pointed to both CMV infection and a matching HLA type. Broader study findings: Dominant in the ex vivo response were TCR beta clonotypes restricted by HLA-C and specific for CMV. Of the TCR beta families, the public ones yielded a cumulative frequency that identified carriers of CMV plus the relevant HLA.

The sequencing sample was made of PBMCs. The origin of this receptor is a human donor in good health (CMV status not recorded). Some clones in this sample may be carry-over from other donors' samples. The J gene is TRBJ2-7, the V gene TRBV2; a weak D match, TRBD1 (5 bases). The CDR3 here is CASSRQFLSYEQYF. The CDR3 DNA reads as TGTGCCAGCAGTAGACAGTTCCTCTCCTACGAGCAGTACTTC. Using reference TRBV2 and TRBJ2-7 for the parts outside the CDR3, the full variable domain is EPEVTQTPSHQVTQMGQEVILRCVPISNHLYFYWYRQILGQKVEFLVSFYNNEISEKSEIFDDQFSVERPDGSNFTLKIRSTKLEDSAMYFCASSRQFLSYEQYFGPGTRLTVT.